This TCR beta chain was sequenced for a study of blood T cell repertoires in COVID-19. Produced via immunoSEQ multiplex PCR; TCRdb's table is partial and in-frame only. Among over 150,000 clones listed, about four fifths were seen once. CDR3 length: 14 amino acids. The V gene end was trimmed by 4 bases and the J gene end by 1 base; junction bases not matched to a gene: 1. The germline gives CDR1 MNHEY, CDR2 SMNVEV (reference sequence). Those enrolled, adults aged 18 to 89 years, came from some 25 US areas. The study assigned cohorts using participant-reported clinical history. The V and J genes are TRBV27 and TRBJ2-5; 9 bases align to TRBD1. Sequencing was carried out using PBMCs or T cells enriched from blood (not recorded which). The receptor comes from a man aged 35 to 55 who had recovered from COVID-19. Here the CDR3 reads CASSYRGRQETQYF. For the CDR3, the DNA is TGTGCCAGCAGTTACAGGGGGCGCCAAGAGACCCAGTACTTC.